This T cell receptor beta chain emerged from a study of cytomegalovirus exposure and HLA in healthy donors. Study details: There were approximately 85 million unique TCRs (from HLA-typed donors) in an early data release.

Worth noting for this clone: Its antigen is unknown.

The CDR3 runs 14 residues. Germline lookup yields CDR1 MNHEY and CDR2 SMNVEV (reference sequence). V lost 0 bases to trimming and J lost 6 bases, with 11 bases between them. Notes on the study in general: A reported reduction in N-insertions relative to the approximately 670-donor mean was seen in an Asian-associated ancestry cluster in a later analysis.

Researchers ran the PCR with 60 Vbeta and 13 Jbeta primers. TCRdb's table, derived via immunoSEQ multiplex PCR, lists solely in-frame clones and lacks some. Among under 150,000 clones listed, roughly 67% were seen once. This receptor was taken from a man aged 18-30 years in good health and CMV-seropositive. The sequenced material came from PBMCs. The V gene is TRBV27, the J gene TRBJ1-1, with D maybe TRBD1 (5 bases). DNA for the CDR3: TGTGCCAGCAGTTTATCAGGGGCATTCGCTGAAGCTTTCTTT. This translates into CASSLSGAFAEAFF.